This T cell receptor beta chain emerged from a study of OX40 agonist ivuxolimab in advanced cancers. For the study at large: As their treatment, patients were administered ivuxolimab, an agonistic anti-OX40 (CD134) antibody. Patients enrolled in dose escalation were diagnosed with hepatocellular carcinoma, melanoma, renal cell or head and neck cancer.

On this clone: No antigen is known for it.

The length of the CDR3 is 14 residues. Germline loops: CDR1 SGDLS, CDR2 YYNGEE. V was pared by 1 base and J by 5 bases, with 3 bases of the junction left unmatched. Measured with immunoSEQ multiplex PCR; TCRdb has only the in-frame clones, and not every one. This sample has 99,000 or so clones, with around 80% found just once. Findings of the study overall: In the 0.1 to 3.0 mg/kg range, CD4+ and CD8+ blood T cells had expanded clonally by week 6.

The chain couples TRBV9 to TRBJ1-2, with 9 positions matching TRBD1. The starting material was CD4+ or CD8+ T cells sorted from blood, obtained in a trial of the OX40 agonist ivuxolimab. This clonotype originated in an adult with an advanced solid tumor such as melanoma, head and neck, liver or kidney cancer. CDR3 protein: CASSVSGQGYGYTF. CDR3 bases: TGTGCCAGCAGCGTATCGGGACAGGGATATGGCTACACCTTC.